This passage covers 5 T cell receptor beta chains from one sample sequenced in a study of early T cells in non-severe SARS-CoV-2 infection (dated by TCRdb to 2020 to 2023). The library was obtained by 5' RACE. Sequencer: NextSeq 500. TCRdb reworked the public reads: Q25 trimming with fastp, MiXCR clone assembly, productive beta chains retained. Each entry is one CDR3 protein sequence, shown with its most common DNA and genes. This sample is represented by under 85,000 distinct CDR3 sequences; more than 10% of them were singletons. Of the sample, 1.1% is held by the ten largest clones. The specimen sequenced was whole blood. Every receptor here comes from an adult who was a healthcare worker with PCR-confirmed SARS-CoV-2 infection or an uninfected control (not recorded which).

The sample holds many counts of this clonotype. The gene calls are TRBV6-6 and TRBJ1-4; D gene ambiguous. The V end was cut by 0 bases, the J end by 0 bases, with 5 bases between. Germline V gene lookup returns CDR1 MNHNY and CDR2 SVGAGI (reference sequence). This CDR3 region has 15 residues. CDR3 nucleotide sequence: TGTGCCAGCAGTTACTCATGGACAACTAATGAAAAACTGTTTTTT. This translates into CASSYSWTTNEKLFF.

The chain has TRBV12-3 or TRBV12-4 and TRBJ2-7; D gene ambiguous. CDR3 length: 13 amino acids. V lost 3 bases and J 3 bases, leaving 9 bases between the germline ends. In DNA, the CDR3 is TGTGCCAGCAGTTTCGGACCCTTCTACGAGCAGTACTTC. It codes for CASSFGPFYEQYF.

This clonotype was observed at least ten times. The chain links TRBV10-1 to TRBJ2-3; the D gene is possibly TRBD2 (6 bases). The germline CDR1 and CDR2 sequences are WNHNN and SYGVQD (reference sequence). This CDR3 contains 15 residues. Trimming removed 5 bases at V and 5 bases at J, with 17 bases between. The CDR3 loop reads CASSRGSTRQDTQYF. The CDR3 nucleotides read TGCGCCAGCAGTCGGGGGTCCACCCGGCAAGATACGCAGTATTTT.

The sample holds a few counts of this clonotype. The rearrangement links TRBV6-6 to TRBJ1-5, with D maybe TRBD1 (5 bases). Germline CDR1 reads MNHNY; CDR2 reads SVGAGI (reference sequence). This CDR3 region has 13 residues. Trimming left V 6 bases short and J 2 bases short, with 8 bases between. For the CDR3, the DNA is TGTGCCAGCAGCCGGGACCGCAATCAGCCCCAGCATTTT. As protein: CASSRDRNQPQHF.

This clonotype came up a few times. The V and J genes are TRBV7-9 and TRBJ2-1; D not certain. Trimming pared 2 bases from V and 9 bases from J, leaving 8 bases between. This CDR3 region has 12 residues. Germline values: CDR1 SEHNR, CDR2 FQNEAQ (reference sequence). CDR3 in DNA: TGTGCCAGCAGCTTACGATTCGGTGAGCAGTTCTTC. It translates to CASSLRFGEQFF. Full variable domain (remainder filled in from reference TRBV7-9 and TRBJ2-1): DTGVSQNPRHKITKRGQNVTFRCDPISEHNRLYWYRQTLGQGPEFLTYFQNEAQLEKSRLLSDRFSAERPKGSFSTLEIQRTEQGDSAMYLCASSLRFGEQFFGPGTRLTVL.